What follows are 23 T cell receptor beta chains derived from one specimen sequenced in a study of blood T cell repertoires in COVID-19. TCRdb's copy holds only in-frame clones and misses some; the assay was immunoSEQ multiplex PCR. The sample lists over 130,000 clones, approximately 84% occurring once. The sequencing input was PBMCs or T cells enriched from blood (not recorded which). The receptors stem from a woman in her forties or fifties with acute COVID-19.

The chain is built from TRBV7-2 and TRBJ1-1; 7 bases match TRBD1. The germline CDR1 and CDR2 sequences are SGHTA and FQGNSA. The V segment lost 2 bases and the J segment 5 bases; nucleotides outside the gene matches: 2. The CDR3 is 13 amino acids. This chain's CDR3 is CASSLRGRTEAFF. CDR3 sequence (DNA): TGTGCCAGCAGCTTAAGGGGGCGGACTGAAGCTTTCTTT. Using reference TRBV7-2 and TRBJ1-1 for the parts outside the CDR3, the full variable domain is GAGVSQSPSNKVTEKGKDVELRCDPISGHTALYWYRQSLGQGLEFLIYFQGNSAPDKSGLPSDRFSAERTGGSVSTLTIQRTQQEDSAVYLCASSLRGRTEAFFGQGTRLTVV.

The V and J genes are TRBV2 and TRBJ2-3, with a possible D match to TRBD1 (6 bases). Trimming took off 8 bases at V and 5 bases at J, with 20 bases between the two ends. The CDR3 consists of 15 residues. Germline V gene data show CDR1 as SNHLY and CDR2 as FYNNEI. CDR3 sequence (DNA): TGTGCCAGCTCCCGGTCCGGCAGGGGTCAAGATACGCAGTATTTT. It yields the protein CASSRSGRGQDTQYF.

This clone is a singleton in its sample. V gene TRBV14 combines with J gene TRBJ2-3; D gene uncertain. V was clipped by 1 base and J by 8 bases, with 4 bases between them. CDR3 size: 11 residues. CDR1 and CDR2 from the germline V gene are SGHDN and FVKESK. The CDR3 sequence: CASSQAFTQYF. The CDR3 region has the DNA TGTGCCAGCAGCCAAGCTTTTACGCAGTATTTT.

The chain links TRBV19 to TRBJ1-6, with TRBD1 matching over 11 bases. With V trimmed by 3 bases and J by 5 bases, 6 bases remained unmatched. The CDR3 has 17 residues. Per germline, CDR1 LNHDA and CDR2 SQIVND (reference sequence). CDR3 sequence: CASSIRTGGGNNSPLHF. The CDR3 DNA reads as TGTGCCAGTAGTATTCGGACAGGGGGCGGAAATAATTCACCCCTCCACTTT.

This chain links TRBV6-2 or TRBV6-3 with TRBJ1-2, with D maybe TRBD1 (6 bases). Trimming left V 5 bases short and J 8 bases short, with 24 bases between. The CDR3 spans 16 residues. Germline V gene sequence: CDR1 MNHEY, CDR2 SVGEGT. CDR3 sequence: CASSNPSIGGVGGYTF. The CDR3 nucleotides are TGTGCCAGCAGTAACCCCTCGATAGGGGGGGTCGGGGGCTACACCTTC.

The chain has TRBV5-8 and TRBJ2-7; D is undetermined. In germline, CDR1 is SGHTS, CDR2 YDEGEE. The V and J ends lost 2 bases and 2 bases respectively, with 14 bases between them. CDR3 length: 15 amino acids. CDR3 nucleotide sequence: TGTGCCAGCAGCTTTCCTAAAACTCATACCTACGAGCAGTACTTC. Its translation is CASSFPKTHTYEQYF.

The CDR3 reads CASSGWGDEQFF. The CDR3 bases are TGTGCCAGCAGCGGGTGGGGGGATGAGCAGTTCTTC. The chain has TRBV7-9 and TRBJ2-1; possible D gene TRBD2, 6 bases. The V gene lost 5 bases and the J gene lost 8 bases, with 10 bases spanning the gap. The CDR3 is 12 residues long. The germline CDR1 and CDR2 sequences are SEHNR and FQNEAQ (reference sequence). The variable domain in full, with the rest retrieved from reference TRBV7-9 and TRBJ2-1, is DTGVSQNPRHKITKRGQNVTFRCDPISEHNRLYWYRQTLGQGPEFLTYFQNEAQLEKSRLLSDRFSAERPKGSFSTLEIQRTEQGDSAMYLCASSGWGDEQFFGPGTRLTVL.

The chain recombines TRBV3-1 (or the pseudogene TRBV3-2) with TRBJ1-2, with 9 bases lining up with TRBD1. Germline values: CDR1 LGHDT, CDR2 YNNKEL (reference sequence). The CDR3 loop spans 16 amino acids. V shed 3 bases and J 4 bases; nucleotides not matched to a gene: 9. CDR3: CASSHESTGGGYGYTF. CDR3 nucleotides: TGTGCCAGCAGCCACGAATCGACAGGGGGAGGCTATGGCTACACCTTC.

Here the CDR3 DNA reads TGCGCCAGCAGCTGGACAGGGGGTAATGAAAATTCACCCCTCCACTTT. Its protein is CASSWTGGNENSPLHF. This chain joins TRBV5-1 and TRBJ1-6; 10 bases line up with TRBD1. V shed 3 bases, J shed 7 bases, and the junction held 7 bases outside the gene matches. Germline loops: CDR1 SGHRS, CDR2 YFSETQ. This CDR3 has 16 amino acids.

The rearrangement uses TRBV4-3 and TRBJ1-5; possible D gene TRBD1, 5 bases. Between the trimmed V and J ends, which lost 0 bases and 3 bases, there was a span of 9 bases. CDR3 length equals 15 residues. Looked up from germline, CDR1 is LGHNA and CDR2 is YSLEER. CDR3 residues: CASSQDTGDNQPQHF. In DNA form, the CDR3 reads TGCGCCAGCAGCCAAGACACAGGAGACAATCAGCCCCAGCATTTT.

This chain joins TRBV5-1 and TRBJ2-7, with 11 bases that match TRBD2. The CDR3 loop spans 17 amino acids. With 0 bases clipped from V and 0 bases from J, the junction kept 5 bases outside the gene matches. Per germline, CDR1 SGHRS and CDR2 YFSETQ. The CDR3 loop is CASSLVTSGATSYEQYF. DNA of the CDR3: TGCGCCAGCAGCTTGGTGACTAGCGGGGCAACCTCCTACGAGCAGTACTTC.

This clone has just one count. V gene TRBV5-4 combines with J gene TRBJ2-7, with a tentative D call TRBD2 (7 bases). CDR1 is SGHNT and CDR2 is YYREEE in the germline V gene (reference sequence). Trimming shortened V by 8 bases and J by 6 bases, and 21 bases separated the two germline ends. CDR3 size: 14 residues. DNA for the CDR3: TGTGCCAGTACCTCGGGGGGCGGGAATCCCGAGCAGTACTTC. As protein: CASTSGGGNPEQYF.

The chain recombines TRBV5-1 with TRBJ2-1; TRBD2 aligns across 10 bases. This CDR3 contains 16 residues. The V and J ends lost 0 bases and 4 bases, in that order; junction bases with no gene match: 4. Germline V gene data show CDR1 as SGHRS and CDR2 as YFSETQ. DNA of the CDR3: TGCGCCAGCAGCTTGGACCCTAGCGGGAGTTACAATGAGCAGTTCTTC. It yields the protein CASSLDPSGSYNEQFF. The whole variable domain, filled in from reference TRBV5-1 and TRBJ2-1, reads KAGVTQTPRYLIKTRGQQVTLSCSPISGHRSVSWYQQTPGQGLQFLFEYFSETQRNKGNFPGRFSGRQFSNSRSEMNVSTLELGDSALYLCASSLDPSGSYNEQFFGPGTRLTVL.

This sequence joins TRBV7-3 and TRBJ2-3, with 13 bases lining up with TRBD2. The CDR3 has 17 amino acids. Looked up from germline, CDR1 is SGHTA and CDR2 is FQGTGA. V dropped 5 bases and J dropped 3; count of bases not matched to a gene: 8. Written as DNA, the CDR3 is TGTGCCAGCAGCGCGGTGGGACTAGCGGGAATAACAGATACGCAGTATTTT. Its translation is CASSAVGLAGITDTQYF.

J is TRBJ1-1 and V is TRBV5-1; 10 nucleotides agree with TRBD1. Trimming cost V 4 bases and J 3 bases; bases outside gene matches: 6. The CDR3 has 15 residues. The germline CDR1 and CDR2 sequences are SGHRS and YFSETQ. CDR3 nucleotides: TGCGCCAGCAGCCCGAGGACAGGGGGGGACACTGAAGCTTTCTTT. Translated, it gives CASSPRTGGDTEAFF.

This sequence joins TRBV15 and TRBJ2-5; D perhaps matches TRBD1 (5 bases). V was trimmed by 1 base and J by 0 bases, leaving 6 bases between them. CDR1 and CDR2 (germline): LNHNV, YYDKDF (reference sequence). This CDR3 spans 14 amino acids. CDR3 amino acids: CATSRGRDQETQYF. The CDR3 region has the DNA TGTGCCACCAGCAGAGGCAGGGACCAAGAGACCCAGTACTTC.

The CDR3 DNA follows: TGTGCCACCAGTGATTTGGACAGGGCCTATGGCTACACCTTC. This translates into CATSDLDRAYGYTF. The chain uses TRBV24-1 and TRBJ1-2; TRBD1 matches 7 bases. Trimming at V came to 0 bases and at J to 4 bases, leaving 1 base not matched to a gene. Germline V gene lookup returns CDR1 KGHDR and CDR2 SFDVKD. CDR3 size: 14 residues.

V is TRBV7-9 and J is TRBJ1-2; unclear D gene. The CDR3 has 16 amino acids. V lost 4 bases, J lost 1 base, and 16 bases lay in between. CDR1 and CDR2 (germline): SEHNR, FQNEAQ (reference sequence). CDR3 sequence (DNA): TGTGCCAGCAGCTACGCCGGTGGGCGTCTTAACTATGGCTACACCTTC. Encoded protein: CASSYAGGRLNYGYTF.

In this sample, this clone turned up once. V gene TRBV29-1 combines with J gene TRBJ2-3; TRBD2 matches at 8 bases. The junction had 13 bases not matched to a gene; V was cut back by 6 bases and J by 2 bases. The CDR3 has 16 amino acids. Germline values: CDR1 SQVTM, CDR2 ANQGSEA. DNA for the CDR3: TGCAGCGTCGACGGAGAGCGGGAGACCCTCACAGATACGCAGTATTTT. It is translated as CSVDGERETLTDTQYF.

The chain joins TRBV28 to TRBJ1-5, with TRBD1 matching over 9 bases. In germline, CDR1 is MDHEN, CDR2 SYDVKM. V shed 4 bases, J shed 6 bases, and the junction held 13 bases outside the gene matches. The CDR3 covers 17 residues. The CDR3: CASSSSSTGGGSQPQHF. The CDR3 coding sequence is TGTGCCAGCAGTTCCTCTTCGACAGGGGGTGGGAGTCAGCCCCAGCATTTT. The full variable domain, rest sourced from reference TRBV28 and TRBJ1-5, is DVKVTQSSRYLVKRTGEKVFLECVQDMDHENMFWYRQDPGLGLRLIYFSYDVKMKEKGDIPEGYSVSREKKERFSLILESASTNQTSMYLCASSSSSTGGGSQPQHFGDGTRLSIL.

This chain joins TRBV9 and TRBJ1-6, with 9 bases aligning to TRBD1. The V segment lost 3 bases and the J segment 9 bases; nucleotides outside the gene matches: 7. Germline CDR1 SGDLS, CDR2 YYNGEE. The CDR3 spans 15 residues. The CDR3 reads CASSAPGQGGSPLHF. In DNA, the CDR3 is TGTGCCAGCAGCGCCCCGGGACAGGGAGGTTCACCCCTCCACTTT.

V gene TRBV6-1 combines with J gene TRBJ2-1, with a tentative D call TRBD2 (6 bases). CDR1 is MNHNS, CDR2 SASEGT, per germline. Trimming took off 2 bases at V and 3 bases at J, with 17 bases between the two ends. CDR3 length: 17 residues. The chain's CDR3 is CASSERKRGNRYNEQFF. The CDR3 DNA reads as TGTGCCAGCAGTGAACGAAAACGGGGGAACCGCTACAATGAGCAGTTCTTC.

V and J are TRBV5-1 and TRBJ2-1; TRBD2 matches at 7 bases. The CDR3 is 15 amino acids. V trimming: 2 bases; J trimming: 8 bases; junction bases outside the gene matches: 10. Germline V gene data show CDR1 as SGHRS and CDR2 as YFSETQ. The CDR3 nucleotides read TGCGCCAGCAGCTTTAGGGGCGGGAGTGAAGATGAGCAGTTCTTC. This gives the protein CASSFRGGSEDEQFF.